This T cell receptor beta chain was recorded in a study of blood T cell repertoires in COVID-19 (TCRdb year 2020). For the study in its entirety: The collaborator samples originated in the United States, Italy and Spain and spanned the acute and convalescent phases of COVID-19. The material from the prospective study consisted of cDNA or gDNA derived from T cells, B-cell-depleted T cells, or PBMCs. The dataset comprised deeply sampled blood TCRbeta repertoires from subjects exposed to, actively infected with, or recovered from COVID-19. The repertoires were released in a freely available public database meant as a resource for research on the immune response to SARS-CoV-2. Samples were obtained from the ongoing ImmuneRACE study (first 160 participants) and from about 1,300 subjects provided by 6 global collaborators. Nearly every sample came with metadata listing a de-identified subject ID, COVID-19 status, age in years and sex. Where available, HLA class I and class II types were taken from metadata supplied by the sample provider and were not determined by assay-based typing. Overall results and qualifications from the work: The amount of clinical and demographic metadata varied by source and participant and was provided uncurated.

Concerning this clone itself: What antigen it recognizes has not been identified. No qualities accompany the bases; no much larger clone lies one base away. Additional DNA sequences in this sample encode the identical CDR3.

Trimming takes 6 bases from V and 0 bases from J, and the germline ends sit 12 bases apart. The CDR3 spans 15 residues, from the cysteine through the phenylalanine. Here the CDR3 DNA is all that survives: 45 bases in frame from base 1. CDR1 MNHNY and CDR2 SVGAGI were looked up in the germline V gene (reference sequence). TCRbeta CDR3 regions were amplified from genomic DNA by means of the immunoSEQ Assay, a bias-controlled multiplex PCR. The paper's processing steps were these. The number of nucleated cells in each sample was estimated from the amplification of reference gene primers within the assay. Sequence reads were collapsed and filtered to measure the absolute abundance of every unique TCRbeta CDR3 rearrangement. For each sample, productive Simpson clonality was calculated by taking the square root of Simpson's diversity index across productive rearrangements. This is the immuneACCESS table as TCRdb keeps it, with only in-frame sequences that have V and J called. A part of the clones is gone; compared with another copy, unresolved V genes explain less than half, and the rest is unexplained. V and J calls and clone size are copied from that table; D and trimming were computed from the DNA. Within this sample are fewer than 350,000 clones, with about nine tenths of them counted one time only. The ten most abundant clones make up 6.8% of the sample.

One collaborating source in Seattle enrolled patients while the patients were actively infected and followed the patients over time throughout the course of disease. Collaborating institutions collected whole blood in K2EDTA tubes following their own protocols. For TCRbeta analysis, collaborators shipped samples as frozen whole blood, isolated PBMCs, or DNA extracted from either of those sample types. The sequence is built from TRBV6-6 and TRBJ1-3; no D gene can be assigned with confidence. This clonotype originated in a woman in her thirties with COVID-19, enrolled during active disease. The material sequenced was peripheral blood. Read as DNA, the sequence is TGTGCCAGCAGCCTGACGGGAAGCTCTGGAAACACCATATATTTT. It codes for CASSLTGSSGNTIYF.